This TCR beta chain was profiled in a study of T-cell reconstitution after alpha-beta-depleted transplantation in children. Points on this clonotype: Antigen: not known.

Researchers prepared the TCRbeta library using unique molecular identifiers, the study reports. TCRdb reanalysed the PCR reads using MiXCR and keeps one entry per CDR3 protein. The sample has 700,000 to 950,000 distinct CDR3 sequences, 16% seen once; the top ten hold just under 5%. Study findings and constraints: For some patients, TCRbeta diversity was high at day 60 because of recipient T cells and thymic progenitors that survived. Alpha-beta T cells about two months after transplant reportedly derived from several hundred expanded graft clones. One year post-transplant, T-cell counts and diversity were largely derived from T cells produced anew.

Looked up from germline, CDR1 is SGHRS and CDR2 is YFSETQ. CDR3 length equals 14 residues. Trimming pared 2 bases from V and 3 bases from J, leaving 12 bases between. The source of this sequence is a male patient between 10 and 17 years old who had a stem cell transplant for acute lymphoblastic leukemia, so the T cells may come from the graft donor. The starting material was PBMCs, mostly from graft donor cells, obtained 360 days after TCRalphabeta/CD19-depleted stem cell transplant. The genes are TRBV5-1 and TRBJ2-7, with D perhaps TRBD1 (6 bases). The CDR3 sequence: CASSLTGNNYEQYF. The CDR3 DNA reads as TGCGCCAGCAGCTTAACAGGGAACAACTACGAGCAGTACTTC.